These 6 T cell receptor beta chains were sequenced from one sample in a study of type 1 regulatory T cells. TCRdb analysed the reads with MiXCR anew, one entry per CDR3 protein. The data show 60,000 to 70,000 distinct CDR3 sequences, about 50% seen once. These receptors have no identified antigens. Sequencing used cultured non-Tr1 T cells, either the whole culture or a sorted T cell fraction (not recorded which). The receptor source for this set is a human donor in good health.

The sample holds a few counts of this clonotype. This chain uses TRBV20-1 with TRBJ2-5, with a possible D match to TRBD1 (6 bases). Trimming left V 6 bases short and J 4 bases short, with 12 bases between. The germline gives CDR1 DFQATT, CDR2 SNEGSKA (reference sequence). The CDR3 has 12 residues. The CDR3: CSAGAAPETQYF. CDR3 coding DNA: TGCAGTGCGGGGGCGGCTCCAGAGACCCAGTACTTC.

This rearrangement joins TRBV25-1 to TRBJ2-1; TRBD2 agrees at 7 bases. Germline lookup yields CDR1 MGHDK and CDR2 SYGVNS. The CDR3 is 15 amino acids. V dropped 5 bases and J dropped 2; count of bases not matched to a gene: 6. CDR3 loop: CASSPYGGTYNEQFF. The CDR3, as DNA: TGTGCCAGCAGTCCCTACGGGGGGACCTACAATGAGCAGTTCTTC.

This clonotype was seen a few times. The V call is TRBV2, the J call TRBJ2-7; D is possibly TRBD1 (6 bases). Trimming removed 3 bases from V and 0 bases from J, with 21 bases in between. The CDR3 runs to 18 residues. Germline V lookup: CDR1 SNHLY, CDR2 FYNNEI. CDR3 DNA: TGTGCCAGCAGTGACGATATATTCGGACAGAAGAGCTCCTACGAGCAGTACTTC. Translated, it gives CASSDDIFGQKSSYEQYF.

This clonotype was counted a few times. The V and J genes are TRBV7-3 and TRBJ2-4; D uncertain. Germline CDR1 and CDR2: SGHTA and FQGTGA. The CDR3 sequence is 13 residues long. V lost 5 bases, J lost 5 bases, and 10 bases lay in between. CDR3: CASSAGLENIQYF. The CDR3 DNA is TGTGCCAGCAGCGCCGGATTAGAAAACATTCAGTACTTC.

The rearrangement links TRBV5-6 to TRBJ2-7; no firm D call. V lost 6 bases and J lost 2, with 12 bases in between. CDR1 and CDR2 from the germline V gene are SGHDT and YYEEEE. The CDR3 runs 13 residues. The CDR3 is CASTYGSTYEQYF. CDR3 nucleotide sequence: TGTGCCAGCACGTATGGGTCCACCTACGAGCAGTACTTC.

The DNA for the CDR3 is TGTGCCAGCAGCCCCGCGGGATCCACAGATACGCAGTATTTT. Encoded protein: CASSPAGSTDTQYF. The chain is built from TRBV7-3 and TRBJ2-3, with a weak D call TRBD2 (6 bases). Germline CDR1 is SGHTA and CDR2 is FQGTGA. V was clipped by 5 bases and J by 2 bases, with 11 bases between them. This CDR3 spans 14 amino acids.